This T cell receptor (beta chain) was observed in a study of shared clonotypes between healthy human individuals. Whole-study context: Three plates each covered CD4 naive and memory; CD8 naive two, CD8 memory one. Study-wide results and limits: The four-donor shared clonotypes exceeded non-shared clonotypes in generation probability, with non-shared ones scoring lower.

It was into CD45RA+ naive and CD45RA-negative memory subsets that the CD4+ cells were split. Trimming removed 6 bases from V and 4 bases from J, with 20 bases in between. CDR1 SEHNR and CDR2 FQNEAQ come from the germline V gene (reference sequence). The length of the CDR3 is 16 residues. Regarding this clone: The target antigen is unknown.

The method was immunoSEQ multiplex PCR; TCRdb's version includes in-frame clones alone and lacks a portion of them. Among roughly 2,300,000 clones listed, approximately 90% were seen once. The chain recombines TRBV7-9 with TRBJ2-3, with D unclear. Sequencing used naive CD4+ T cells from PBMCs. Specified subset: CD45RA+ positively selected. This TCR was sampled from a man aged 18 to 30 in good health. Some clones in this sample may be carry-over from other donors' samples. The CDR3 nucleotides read TGTGCCAGCAGTTACTTATCAGGTTCTAGGGCAGATACGCAGTATTTT. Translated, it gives CASSYLSGSRADTQYF.